This TCR beta chain came from a study of cytomegalovirus exposure and HLA in healthy donors. The PCR had 60 Vbeta and 13 Jbeta primers. Repertoires were generated with immunoSEQ multiplex PCR, while TCRdb's copy carries only in-frame clones and drops some. Found here are 150,000 to 200,000 clones, approximately 85% of them singletons; the top ten hold 9.3%. Concerning this clone itself: Its cognate antigen is unknown.

Germline lookup yields CDR1 SGHTA and CDR2 FQGNSA. This CDR3 comprises 17 residues. V shed 5 bases and J shed 0 bases, with 17 bases lying between them. General observations from the study: According to a later analysis, donors in an Asian-associated ancestry cluster reportedly had fewer N-insertions than the roughly 720-donor mean. Among the sequence variants, a highly shared cluster was likely an artifact of sequencing. The listing of roughly 160 TCR beta chains classed them as cytomegalovirus-associated.

The chain has TRBV7-2 and TRBJ2-4; D is undetermined. Material: PBMCs. This clonotype originated in a man aged 18 to 29 in good health and CMV-seropositive. CDR3 bases: TGTGCCAGCAGCCCTACCCCTCCTACTCTAGCCAAAAACATTCAGTACTTC. Its protein product is CASSPTPPTLAKNIQYF.